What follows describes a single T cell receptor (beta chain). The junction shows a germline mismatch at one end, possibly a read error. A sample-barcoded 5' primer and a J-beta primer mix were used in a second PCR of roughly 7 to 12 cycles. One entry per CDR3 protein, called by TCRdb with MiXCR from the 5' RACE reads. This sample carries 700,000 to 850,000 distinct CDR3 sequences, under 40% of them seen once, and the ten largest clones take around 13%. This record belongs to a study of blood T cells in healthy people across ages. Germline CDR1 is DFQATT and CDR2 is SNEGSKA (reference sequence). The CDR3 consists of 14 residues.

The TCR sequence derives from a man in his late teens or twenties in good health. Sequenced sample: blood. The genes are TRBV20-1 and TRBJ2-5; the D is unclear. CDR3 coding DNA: TGCGGTGCTAGAGGTCGTGAGTACCAAGAGACCCAGTACTTC. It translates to CGARGREYQETQYF.